The rows below give T cell receptor beta chains drawn from one sample of a study of memory CD4+ T cells and cytomegalovirus serostatus. The data were produced by immunoSEQ multiplex PCR, yet TCRdb's version contains in-frame clones alone and is incomplete. The table lists 80,000 to 100,000 clones, about four fifths of them singletons, with about 4% in the top ten. The sample comprised memory CD4+ T cells from blood. All receptors come from an adult in good health and CMV-seropositive. CDR3s include the opening cysteine and the closing phenylalanine or tryptophan. Fields, in order: V gene, D gene, clone size, J gene, CDR3 DNA, CDR3 protein. The D gene is left open where the match is weak. Clone size is stated in some rows and not others, as once, few, many or a class when expanded.

v_call: TRBV6-1; d_call: TRBD1; clone_size: .; j_call: TRBJ1-6; cdr3_nt: TGTGCCAGCAGTTTCGACAGGGCCAATTCACCCCTCCACTTT; cdr3_aa: CASSFDRANSPLHF
v_call: TRBV11-1; d_call: .; clone_size: .; j_call: TRBJ2-3; cdr3_nt: TGTGCCAGCAGCTTCACCGGGGCAGATACGCAGTATTTT; cdr3_aa: CASSFTGADTQYF
v_call: TRBV7-9; d_call: TRBD2; clone_size: .; j_call: TRBJ2-1; cdr3_nt: TGTGCCAGCAGCTTCCGGAGCGGGGCCCTATACAATGAGCAGTTCTTC; cdr3_aa: CASSFRSGALYNEQFF
v_call: TRBV19; d_call: .; clone_size: few; j_call: TRBJ1-1; cdr3_nt: TGTGCCAGTAGTGGGACTCTGAACACTGAAGCTTTCTTT; cdr3_aa: CASSGTLNTEAFF
v_call: TRBV7-9; d_call: TRBD2; clone_size: .; j_call: TRBJ2-3; cdr3_nt: TGTGCCAGCAGCTTAGGACTAGCGGGCACACAGATAACGCAGTATTTT; cdr3_aa: CASSLGLAGTQITQYF
v_call: TRBV19; d_call: TRBD2; clone_size: few; j_call: TRBJ2-1; cdr3_nt: TGTGCCAGTAGTCCGAAAGGCGGGAGCTCCAGGAATGAGCAGTTCTTC; cdr3_aa: CASSPKGGSSRNEQFF
v_call: TRBV20-1; d_call: .; clone_size: few; j_call: TRBJ1-2; cdr3_nt: TGCAGTGCTAGAAGGACCGACTTGACGCATTTC; cdr3_aa: CSARRTDLTHF
v_call: TRBV6-5; d_call: TRBD2; clone_size: .; j_call: TRBJ2-3; cdr3_nt: TGTGCCAGCAGTTCTTGGACTAGCGGACCCACAGATACGCAGTATTTT; cdr3_aa: CASSSWTSGPTDTQYF
v_call: TRBV6-6; d_call: .; clone_size: .; j_call: TRBJ1-1; cdr3_nt: TGTGCCAGCAGTTCGGGGAACACTGAAGCTTTCTTT; cdr3_aa: CASSSGNTEAFF
v_call: TRBV6-5; d_call: .; clone_size: .; j_call: TRBJ2-7; cdr3_nt: TGTGCCAGCAGTTACTCCGATCTAGAGTTCGAGCAGTACTTC; cdr3_aa: CASSYSDLEFEQYF
v_call: TRBV19; d_call: .; clone_size: .; j_call: TRBJ2-6; cdr3_nt: TGTGCCAGTAGTATAGATGCAAATGGGGCCAACGTCCTGACTTTC; cdr3_aa: CASSIDANGANVLTF
v_call: TRBV25-1; d_call: .; clone_size: .; j_call: TRBJ1-2; cdr3_nt: TGTGCCAGCAGTGAATTCGGGATGGGCTATGGCTACACCTTC; cdr3_aa: CASSEFGMGYGYTF
v_call: TRBV7-3; d_call: .; clone_size: .; j_call: TRBJ2-7; cdr3_nt: TGTGCCAGCAGCTTAGGACCTTCCAACGGGCAGTACTTC; cdr3_aa: CASSLGPSNGQYF
v_call: TRBV10-1; d_call: .; clone_size: .; j_call: TRBJ2-6; cdr3_nt: TGCGCCAGCAGTGACTCTGGGGCCAACGTCCTGACTTTC; cdr3_aa: CASSDSGANVLTF
v_call: TRBV5-6; d_call: TRBD1; clone_size: .; j_call: TRBJ1-1; cdr3_nt: TGTGCCAGCAGCCCACAGGGGGCGACCCCATGGAACACTGAAGCTTTCTTT; cdr3_aa: CASSPQGATPWNTEAFF
v_call: TRBV27; d_call: .; clone_size: once; j_call: TRBJ2-3; cdr3_nt: TGTGCCAGCAGTCCCTTCCTTTTAGGGAGCGGGACAGATACGCAGTATTTT; cdr3_aa: CASSPFLLGSGTDTQYF
v_call: TRBV7-3; d_call: TRBD2; clone_size: .; j_call: TRBJ2-3; cdr3_nt: TGTGCCAGCAGCTTTAGCGCGGGAGGTAGCACAGATACGCAGTATTTT; cdr3_aa: CASSFSAGGSTDTQYF
v_call: TRBV6-1; d_call: .; clone_size: .; j_call: TRBJ1-5; cdr3_nt: TGTGCCAGCAGTGGAGGGATAACCCAGCCCCAGCATTTT; cdr3_aa: CASSGGITQPQHF
v_call: TRBV6-5; d_call: TRBD1; clone_size: .; j_call: TRBJ2-1; cdr3_nt: TGTGCCAGCAGATATTCGACAGGGGTTGGTGAGCAGTTCTTC; cdr3_aa: CASRYSTGVGEQFF
v_call: TRBV7-2; d_call: .; clone_size: .; j_call: TRBJ1-5; cdr3_nt: TGTGCCAGCAGCCGACAGGAAAATCAGCCCCAGCATTTT; cdr3_aa: CASSRQENQPQHF
v_call: TRBV15; d_call: .; clone_size: .; j_call: TRBJ1-3; cdr3_nt: TGTGCCACCAGCAGAATAGGGACGCGGGGGGAAAACACCATATATTTT; cdr3_aa: CATSRIGTRGENTIYF
v_call: TRBV19; d_call: .; clone_size: .; j_call: TRBJ1-1; cdr3_nt: TGTGCCAGTAGGAAGATACAGGGGAACACTGAAGCTTTCTTT; cdr3_aa: CASRKIQGNTEAFF
v_call: TRBV7-9; d_call: .; clone_size: few; j_call: TRBJ2-1; cdr3_nt: TGTGCCAGCAGCTCCGGACAGACCAATGAGCAGTTCTTC; cdr3_aa: CASSSGQTNEQFF
v_call: TRBV7-2; d_call: TRBD1; clone_size: few; j_call: TRBJ2-2; cdr3_nt: TGTGCCAGCAGCCCGCGGACAGGGGGGAACGGGGAGCTGTTTTTT; cdr3_aa: CASSPRTGGNGELFF
v_call: TRBV20-1; d_call: .; clone_size: .; j_call: TRBJ1-2; cdr3_nt: TGCAGTGCTAGAGGGCTTCATGGCTACACCTTC; cdr3_aa: CSARGLHGYTF
v_call: TRBV19; d_call: TRBD1; clone_size: few; j_call: TRBJ1-5; cdr3_nt: TGTGCCAGTAGTACGACAGGGTATCAGCCCCAGCATTTT; cdr3_aa: CASSTTGYQPQHF
v_call: TRBV5-4; d_call: TRBD2; clone_size: .; j_call: TRBJ2-7; cdr3_nt: TGTGCCAGCAGCGCGTGGGGGGGTGAGCAGTACTTC; cdr3_aa: CASSAWGGEQYF
v_call: TRBV7-9; d_call: .; clone_size: few; j_call: TRBJ2-5; cdr3_nt: TGTGCCAGCAGCTGGGCCAAAGAGACCCAGTACTTC; cdr3_aa: CASSWAKETQYF
v_call: TRBV28; d_call: .; clone_size: few; j_call: TRBJ1-2; cdr3_nt: TGTGCCAGCACCCTACCTGGCGGAGCTAACTATGGCTACACCTTC; cdr3_aa: CASTLPGGANYGYTF
v_call: TRBV6-1; d_call: .; clone_size: .; j_call: TRBJ2-3; cdr3_nt: TGTGCCAGCAGTGAAGATACAGATACGCAGTATTTT; cdr3_aa: CASSEDTDTQYF
v_call: TRBV19; d_call: TRBD2; clone_size: .; j_call: TRBJ2-7; cdr3_nt: TGTGCCAGCGGCCTAGCGGGCGCCCCTAGTGAGCAGTACTTC; cdr3_aa: CASGLAGAPSEQYF
v_call: TRBV28; d_call: TRBD2; clone_size: .; j_call: TRBJ2-3; cdr3_nt: TGTGCCAGCAGTTTGGGGCTAGCGGTCACAGATACGCAGTATTTT; cdr3_aa: CASSLGLAVTDTQYF
v_call: TRBV28; d_call: .; clone_size: .; j_call: TRBJ1-2; cdr3_nt: TGTGCCAGCAGTTCTGGGGGTGCGGGCTACACCTTC; cdr3_aa: CASSSGGAGYTF
v_call: TRBV2; d_call: .; clone_size: .; j_call: TRBJ1-1; cdr3_nt: TGTGCCAGCAGTACCAGGGCTTTTGGGACTGAAGCTTTCTTT; cdr3_aa: CASSTRAFGTEAFF
v_call: TRBV18; d_call: .; clone_size: .; j_call: TRBJ2-6; cdr3_nt: TGTGCCAGCTCACCACCGGGCAGGGCTTCAGCTGGGGCCAACGTCCTGACTTTC; cdr3_aa: CASSPPGRASAGANVLTF
v_call: TRBV6-1; d_call: .; clone_size: .; j_call: TRBJ2-5; cdr3_nt: TGTGCCAGCCAGTTCCAAGAGACCCAGTACTTC; cdr3_aa: CASQFQETQYF
v_call: TRBV18; d_call: .; clone_size: .; j_call: TRBJ1-5; cdr3_nt: TGTGCCAGCTCACCGATGACAGTTTCTGATCAGCCCCAGCATTTT; cdr3_aa: CASSPMTVSDQPQHF
v_call: TRBV4-2; d_call: .; clone_size: .; j_call: TRBJ1-1; cdr3_nt: TGTGCCAGCAGCCAGGACGGAGGCTTCCAGGCTTTCTTT; cdr3_aa: CASSQDGGFQAFF
v_call: TRBV2; d_call: TRBD1; clone_size: .; j_call: TRBJ1-1; cdr3_nt: TGTGCCAGCACTAAGGACAGGGGTCGAGGCACTGAAGCTTTCTTT; cdr3_aa: CASTKDRGRGTEAFF
v_call: TRBV28; d_call: .; clone_size: .; j_call: TRBJ2-3; cdr3_nt: TGTGCCAGCAGGCCAGGGGGGAGCACAGATACGCAGTATTTT; cdr3_aa: CASRPGGSTDTQYF
v_call: TRBV2; d_call: .; clone_size: few; j_call: TRBJ1-2; cdr3_nt: TGTGCCAGCAGTGACGTGTCGGCAGGGAAGGGCTACACCTTC; cdr3_aa: CASSDVSAGKGYTF
v_call: TRBV18; d_call: .; clone_size: .; j_call: TRBJ2-1; cdr3_nt: TGTGCCAGCTCACCATTGCGAGGCGACAATGAGCAGTTCTTC; cdr3_aa: CASSPLRGDNEQFF
v_call: TRBV6-5; d_call: TRBD1; clone_size: .; j_call: TRBJ2-3; cdr3_nt: TGTGCCAGCAGTTACTCTTCCGGACAGGGATTAGAGTATTTT; cdr3_aa: CASSYSSGQGLEYF
v_call: TRBV5-4; d_call: TRBD1; clone_size: .; j_call: TRBJ1-4; cdr3_nt: TGTGCCAGCAGCTTACAGGGGGCTGTTGAAAAACTGTTTTTT; cdr3_aa: CASSLQGAVEKLFF
v_call: TRBV7-9; d_call: .; clone_size: .; j_call: TRBJ2-3; cdr3_nt: TGTGCCAGCAGCTTAACCCGGACGGCGGTAGCCACAGATACGCAGTATTTT; cdr3_aa: CASSLTRTAVATDTQYF
v_call: TRBV19; d_call: .; clone_size: .; j_call: TRBJ2-2; cdr3_nt: TGTGCCAGTAGTATAGGGCACAGACAGCCGACCGGGGAGCTGTTTTTT; cdr3_aa: CASSIGHRQPTGELFF
v_call: TRBV6-5; d_call: .; clone_size: .; j_call: TRBJ2-7; cdr3_nt: TGTGCCAGCAGTCCACCGGGGAACTACGAGCAGTACTTC; cdr3_aa: CASSPPGNYEQYF
v_call: TRBV6-5; d_call: .; clone_size: .; j_call: TRBJ1-5; cdr3_nt: TGTGCCAGCAGTTACTCCTACGGTGGGCAGCCCCAGCATTTT; cdr3_aa: CASSYSYGGQPQHF